The T cell receptor beta chain under discussion was sequenced for a study of CD4 and CD8 cells across lung adenocarcinoma regions. V was trimmed by 0 bases and J by 2 bases, leaving 7 bases between them. The CDR3 has 14 amino acids. Germline CDR1 is MGHDK and CDR2 is SYGVNS. TCRdb redid the calling of the PCR reads with MiXCR, one entry per CDR3 protein. This repertoire shows 8,200 or so distinct CDR3 sequences, more than 55% found once; its top ten account for roughly 24%. Samples came from patients with localized non-small cell lung adenocarcinoma. Sequencing was done on a sample of CD4+ T cells from the center of a lung tumor. V gene TRBV25-1 combines with J gene TRBJ2-5; TRBD2 is a possible D gene (6 bases). The source is a female donor with lung adenocarcinoma. The CD4 and CD8 labels of this study may be unreliable. The CDR3 reads CASSEYRGQETQYF. The CDR3 coding sequence is TGTGCCAGCAGTGAATACCGGGGGCAAGAGACCCAGTACTTC.